This passage covers 31 T cell receptor beta chains from one sample sequenced in a study of cytomegalovirus exposure and HLA in healthy donors. In the PCR, 60 Vbeta and 13 Jbeta primers were used. Profiling relied on immunoSEQ multiplex PCR, and the TCRdb table lists in-frame clones only, not all of them. The sample lists over 150,000 clones; about four fifths were seen once. Source material: PBMCs. These receptor sequences come from a man aged 45-60 years in good health and CMV-seronegative.

There are a few counts of this clone. The genes are TRBV5-4 and TRBJ1-1; 9 bases align to TRBD1. Germline trimming cut 9 bases from V and 0 bases from J; bases unmatched to any gene: 9. The length of the CDR3 is 15 residues. The germline gives CDR1 SGHNT, CDR2 YYREEE (reference sequence). The CDR3 nucleotides read TGTGCCATTCAGACAGGGGGGGGGATGAACACTGAAGCTTTCTTT. Translating it yields CAIQTGGGMNTEAFF.

The chain recombines TRBV7-3 with TRBJ1-3; D not certain. The CDR3 is 13 residues long. Trimming took 5 bases from V and 2 from J, leaving 7 bases between them. Germline V lookup: CDR1 SGHTA, CDR2 FQGTGA. The DNA for the CDR3 is TGTGCCAGCAGCCTTACAGCTGGAAACACCATATATTTT. Protein sequence: CASSLTAGNTIYF.

The chain uses TRBV7-2 and TRBJ2-3, with D perhaps matching TRBD2 (5 bases). Germline lookup yields CDR1 SGHTA and CDR2 FQGNSA. The CDR3 extends over 15 amino acids. V gave up 0 bases and J gave up 4 bases, with 11 bases separating them. CDR3 sequence: CASSLALAGADTQYF. The CDR3 nucleotides are TGTGCCAGCAGCTTAGCCCTAGCAGGTGCAGATACGCAGTATTTT.

This clone was found once. The chain combines TRBV6-5 with TRBJ1-5; 7 bases align to TRBD1. J gave up 6 bases and V 5 bases, and 7 bases lay outside the gene matches. Germline loops: CDR1 MNHEY, CDR2 SVGAGI. CDR3 length: 14 residues. CDR3 DNA: TGTGCCAGCAGTACTAGACAGGGAAGTCAGCCCCAGCATTTT. This encodes CASSTRQGSQPQHF.

This clone was observed a handful of times. For the CDR3, the DNA is TGTGCCAGCAGTGAAGCCGGGGGGAACACTGAAGCTTTCTTT. This encodes CASSEAGGNTEAFF. The chain uses TRBV2 and TRBJ1-1, with a weak D call TRBD1 (5 bases). V lost 0 bases to trimming and J lost 1 base, with 6 bases between them. This CDR3 region has 14 residues. Germline V gives CDR1 SNHLY, CDR2 FYNNEI.

V is TRBV11-2 and J is TRBJ1-2; D might be TRBD1 (6 bases). Germline CDR1 is SGHAT and CDR2 is FQNNGV. The CDR3 extends over 15 amino acids. V lost 3 bases, J lost 2 bases, and 13 bases lay in between. The CDR3 is CASSFRGGGNYGYTF. As DNA, the CDR3 is TGTGCCAGCAGCTTCCGAGGGGGGGGGAACTATGGCTACACCTTC.

Only a few counts were recorded for this clone. V is TRBV7-9 and J is TRBJ2-7, with 9 bases identical to TRBD1. The V and J ends lost 2 bases and 4 bases, in that order; junction bases with no gene match: 3. The CDR3 covers 14 residues. Looked up from germline, CDR1 is SEHNR and CDR2 is FQNEAQ (reference sequence). In DNA form, the CDR3 reads TGTGCCAGCAGCTTACCGGGACAGGGTTACGAGCAGTACTTC. This translates into CASSLPGQGYEQYF.

The chain uses TRBV5-1 and TRBJ2-7; 9 positions agree with TRBD2. The ends lost 1 base at V and 3 bases at J; junction bases unmatched: 8. The CDR3 length is 16 residues. CDR1 and CDR2 (germline): SGHRS, YFSETQ. In nucleotides, the CDR3 is TGCGCCAGCAGCTTGTTGACTGGGACTAGCCACTACGAGCAGTACTTC. Translation gives CASSLLTGTSHYEQYF.

This clone occurred once. This sequence joins TRBV6-1 and TRBJ2-2; no definite D call. Per germline, CDR1 MNHNS and CDR2 SASEGT. V lost 6 bases and J lost 1, with 9 bases in between. The CDR3 runs 14 residues. The CDR3 region is CASSSQQNTGELFF. In DNA, the CDR3 is TGTGCCAGCAGCTCACAGCAGAACACCGGGGAGCTGTTTTTT.

The CDR3 reads CASSLTTGPNYGYTF. CDR3 DNA: TGCGCCAGCAGCCTGACGACAGGTCCTAACTATGGCTACACCTTC. The chain couples TRBV5-1 to TRBJ1-2; weak D call: TRBD1 (6 bases). In germline, CDR1 is SGHRS, CDR2 YFSETQ. The V end lost 4 bases, the J end lost 0 bases, and 13 bases lay between the germline ends. The CDR3 spans 15 residues.

The CDR3 reads CASSPGLAPSTDTQYF. DNA of the CDR3: TGTGCCAGCTCACCGGGACTAGCCCCTAGCACAGATACGCAGTATTTT. The chain has TRBV18 and TRBJ2-3; 9 bases align to TRBD2. This CDR3 spans 16 amino acids. The V gene end was trimmed by 3 bases and the J gene end by 0 bases; junction bases not matched to a gene: 4. Germline V gene sequence: CDR1 KGHSH, CDR2 LQKENI.

This chain uses TRBV7-8 with TRBJ2-1; 9 bases map to TRBD1. Germline values: CDR1 SGHVS, CDR2 FQNEAQ. This CDR3 is 16 amino acids long. J was trimmed by 8 bases and V by 6 bases; bases with no gene match: 14. Written as DNA, the CDR3 is TGTGCCAGCAGTTATTGGACAGGGGATCGATACCATGAGCAGTTCTTC. The encoded protein is CASSYWTGDRYHEQFF.

This clone turned up a few times. This chain connects TRBV7-9 to TRBJ1-1; D is unresolved. The V end was cut by 1 base, the J end by 11 bases, with 8 bases between. CDR1 is SEHNR and CDR2 is FQNEAQ in the germline V gene (reference sequence). The CDR3 runs 11 residues. In DNA form, the CDR3 reads TGTGCCAGCAGCTTAGAAACCAGGGCTTTCTTT. Protein sequence: CASSLETRAFF. Combining the CDR3 with reference TRBV7-9 and TRBJ1-1 gives the whole variable domain DTGVSQNPRHKITKRGQNVTFRCDPISEHNRLYWYRQTLGQGPEFLTYFQNEAQLEKSRLLSDRFSAERPKGSFSTLEIQRTEQGDSAMYLCASSLETRAFFGQGTRLTVV.

The chain carries TRBV7-3 and TRBJ2-1; 14 bases line up with TRBD2. Germline V CDR1 and CDR2: SGHTA, FQGTGA. J gave up 8 bases and V 5 bases, and 14 bases lay outside the gene matches. CDR3 length: 18 amino acids. The CDR3 region has the DNA TGTGCCAGCAGCCCCCTTAGGCCGGGACTAGCGGGAGTCTATGAGCAGTTCTTC. As protein: CASSPLRPGLAGVYEQFF.

This clone was counted between two and nine times. Other DNA variants within this sample encode the same CDR3. The rearrangement uses TRBV5-1 and TRBJ1-5, with 8 bases identical to TRBD1. V dropped 2 bases and J dropped 7; count of bases not matched to a gene: 5. The germline CDR1 and CDR2 sequences are SGHRS and YFSETQ. This CDR3 is built from 14 residues. DNA of the CDR3: TGCGCCAGCAGCTTAGGACAGGGTTCCCAGCCCCAGCATTTT. The encoded protein is CASSLGQGSQPQHF.

The chain couples TRBV6-1 to TRBJ2-3, with D unresolved. Germline V CDR1 and CDR2: MNHNS, SASEGT. The CDR3 sequence is 15 residues long. V shed 6 bases and J shed 1 base, with 14 bases lying between them. DNA for the CDR3: TGTGCCAGCAGCTACCGGGTCCCCCGCACAGATACGCAGTATTTT. Translation gives CASSYRVPRTDTQYF.

A single count supports this clone. The chain employs TRBV4-3 and TRBJ1-2; no definite D call. From germline, CDR1 is LGHNA and CDR2 YSLEER. The CDR3 covers 14 residues. Trimming left V 0 bases short and J 4 bases short, with 9 bases between. The CDR3 here is CASSQEYGSYGYTF. DNA for the CDR3: TGCGCCAGCAGCCAAGAGTACGGTTCCTATGGCTACACCTTC.

The gene calls are TRBV27 and TRBJ1-5; maybe TRBD1 (6 bases). The CDR3 loop spans 14 amino acids. Between the trimmed V and J ends, which lost 4 bases and 6 bases, there was a span of 13 bases. Looked up from germline, CDR1 is MNHEY and CDR2 is SMNVEV (reference sequence). The CDR3 region has the DNA TGTGCCAGCAGTTCCAACCTCAGGGGTCAGCCCCAGCATTTT. Its protein is CASSSNLRGQPQHF.

The rearrangement uses TRBV11-2 and TRBJ1-1; D is ambiguous. The CDR3 is 14 residues long. Trimming stripped 0 bases from V and 1 base from J, with 6 bases between. Germline V gene lookup returns CDR1 SGHAT and CDR2 FQNNGV. The CDR3 reads CASSLDWANTEAFF. The CDR3 DNA sequence: TGTGCCAGCAGCTTAGACTGGGCGAACACTGAAGCTTTCTTT. Looking up the rest from reference TRBV11-2 and TRBJ1-1 gives the full variable domain: EAGVAQSPRYKIIEKRQSVAFWCNPISGHATLYWYQQILGQGPKLLIQFQNNGVVDDSQLPKDRFSAERLKGVDSTLKIQPAKLEDSAVYLCASSLDWANTEAFFGQGTRLTVV.

The CDR3 region is CASSLAGPFNQPQHF. The CDR3 nucleotides are TGTGCCAGCAGTCTAGCGGGGCCCTTCAATCAGCCCCAGCATTTT. The chain links TRBV27 to TRBJ1-5; tentative D call: TRBD1 (5 bases). With 5 bases removed from V and 3 bases from J, the gap between germline ends came to 14 bases. Germline V gene data show CDR1 as MNHEY and CDR2 as SMNVEV (reference sequence). CDR3 length equals 15 residues.

This chain joins TRBV27 and TRBJ2-1, with 9 positions matching TRBD2. V was clipped by 2 bases and J by 5 bases; unmatched bases: 4. Germline V gives CDR1 MNHEY, CDR2 SMNVEV (reference sequence). CDR3 length equals 15 residues. The CDR3 is CASSLGLARNNEQFF. As DNA, the CDR3 is TGTGCCAGCAGTTTAGGACTAGCGCGAAACAATGAGCAGTTCTTC.

This chain connects TRBV7-2 to TRBJ2-7; 11 bases map to TRBD2. Germline CDR1 and CDR2: SGHTA and FQGNSA. Trimming took 3 bases from V and 6 from J; bases not matched to a gene: 4. The length of the CDR3 is 14 residues. The CDR3 here is CASSFAGTSGEQYF. The CDR3 DNA is TGTGCCAGCAGCTTCGCCGGGACTAGCGGCGAGCAGTACTTC.

The gene calls are TRBV19 and TRBJ1-2, with D uncertain. The V and J ends lost 5 bases and 8 bases respectively, with 12 bases between them. The germline V gene encodes CDR1 LNHDA and CDR2 SQIVND (reference sequence). There are 12 residues in the CDR3. CDR3 residues: CASSVPGEGYTF. The CDR3 DNA follows: TGTGCCAGTAGTGTCCCTGGGGAGGGCTACACCTTC.

This chain uses TRBV5-6 with TRBJ1-2; 9 nucleotides align to TRBD1. Germline V gene data show CDR1 as SGHDT and CDR2 as YYEEEE. The CDR3 is 14 amino acids. Unmatched junction bases numbered 8, after V lost 3 bases and J lost 8 bases. This CDR3 reads CASSSSTGGLGYTF. The CDR3 nucleotides are TGTGCCAGCAGCTCCTCGACAGGGGGATTAGGCTACACCTTC.

The V gene is TRBV6-1, the J gene TRBJ1-5; TRBD1 matches at 8 bases. V lost 1 base and J lost 4; bases outside the gene matches: 6. This CDR3 contains 16 residues. Germline lookup yields CDR1 MNHNS and CDR2 SASEGT. The CDR3 DNA reads as TGTGCCAGCAGTGAAGGGCAGGGGGCGCGGAATCAGCCCCAGCATTTT. It is translated as CASSEGQGARNQPQHF.

The rearrangement links TRBV27 to TRBJ1-6; D unresolved. CDR1 is MNHEY and CDR2 is SMNVEV in the germline V gene (reference sequence). The germline V and J ends were trimmed by 0 bases and 10 bases, with 7 bases remaining between them. This CDR3 is 13 amino acids long. CDR3 sequence: CASSLSFRSPLHF. Here the CDR3 DNA reads TGTGCCAGCAGTTTATCGTTCCGGTCACCCCTCCACTTT.

This clone was recorded only once. The chain carries TRBV7-8 and TRBJ2-1, with 7 bases identical to TRBD1. Per germline, CDR1 SGHVS and CDR2 FQNEAQ. The J segment lost 15 bases and the V segment lost 3 bases, leaving 8 bases of the junction unmatched. This CDR3 is 12 amino acids long. The CDR3: CASSLSGQALFF. For the CDR3, the DNA is TGTGCCAGCAGCTTGTCCGGACAGGCGCTGTTCTTC.

The gene calls are TRBV7-8 and TRBJ2-1, with TRBD2 identical over 11 bases. Germline loops: CDR1 SGHVS, CDR2 FQNEAQ. V trimming: 5 bases; J trimming: 10 bases; junction bases outside the gene matches: 13. This CDR3 is built from 16 residues. In nucleotides, the CDR3 is TGTGCCAGCAGCGTAAATAGCGGGGGGGCCACCACCGAGCAGTTCTTC. Encoded protein: CASSVNSGGATTEQFF. The complete variable domain, with remaining parts taken from reference TRBV7-8 and TRBJ2-1, reads GAGVSQSPRYKVAKRGQDVALRCDPISGHVSLFWYQQALGQGPEFLTYFQNEAQLDKSGLPSDRFFAERPEGSVSTLKIQRTQQEDSAVYLCASSVNSGGATTEQFFGPGTRLTVL.

The chain employs TRBV7-2 and TRBJ2-7, with 14 positions matching TRBD2. CDR1 is SGHTA, CDR2 FQGNSA, per germline. The CDR3 is 17 residues long. V lost 1 base and J lost 5; bases outside the gene matches: 7. The CDR3 reads CASSLGWGTSGSDEQYF. CDR3 DNA: TGTGCCAGCAGCTTAGGGTGGGGGACTAGCGGGAGCGACGAGCAGTACTTC.

The chain carries TRBV27 and TRBJ2-7, with 8 positions matching TRBD2. The V and J ends lost 3 bases and 2 bases, in that order; junction bases with no gene match: 6. The CDR3 spans 15 residues. The germline CDR1 and CDR2 sequences are MNHEY and SMNVEV (reference sequence). The CDR3 loop reads CASSFLAGTPYEQYF. CDR3 bases: TGTGCCAGCAGTTTTTTAGCGGGGACCCCCTACGAGCAGTACTTC.

This clone appeared a few times. The genes are TRBV11-2 and TRBJ1-1; D is perhaps TRBD1 (5 bases). The CDR3 runs to 15 residues. Trimming stripped 0 bases from V and 7 bases from J, with 15 bases between. Germline values: CDR1 SGHAT, CDR2 FQNNGV. CDR3 nucleotide sequence: TGTGCCAGCAGCTTAGATCATGAAGGGGCGCTTGAAGCTTTCTTT. Residues: CASSLDHEGALEAFF.